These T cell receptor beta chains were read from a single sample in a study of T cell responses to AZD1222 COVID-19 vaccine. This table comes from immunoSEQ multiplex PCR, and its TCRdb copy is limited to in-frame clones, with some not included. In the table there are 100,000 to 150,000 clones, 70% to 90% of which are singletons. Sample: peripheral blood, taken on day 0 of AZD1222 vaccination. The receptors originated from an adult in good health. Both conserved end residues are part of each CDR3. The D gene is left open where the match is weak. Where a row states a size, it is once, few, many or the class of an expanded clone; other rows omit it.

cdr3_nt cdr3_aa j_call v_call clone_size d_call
TGCGCCAGCAGCCCTGGAGGGTGGAGGCTGTTTTTT CASSPGGWRLFF TRBJ1-4 TRBV5-1 . .
TGTGCCAGCACAAACAGGCGAACACCCCTCCACTTT CASTNRRTPLHF TRBJ1-6 TRBV5-4 . .
TGTGCCATCAGACCCGCGGGGGGGCCCCACCTATACAATGAGCAGTTCTTC CAIRPAGGPHLYNEQFF TRBJ2-1 TRBV10-3 . TRBD2
TGTGCCAGCACCGAGGGGCGAACTGAAGCTTTCTTT CASTEGRTEAFF TRBJ1-1 TRBV28 . .
TGTGCCAGCAGCTTAGGCGGACAGGGTGGTCAGCCCCAGCATTTT CASSLGGQGGQPQHF TRBJ1-5 TRBV7-6 . TRBD1
TGTGCCACCAGCCCATTACAGGGGGCGACTATCCCTGGGGCCAACGTCCTGACTTTC CATSPLQGATIPGANVLTF TRBJ2-6 TRBV15 once TRBD1
TGTGCCAGTAGTCTGGGGCGCCAAGAGACCCAGTACTTC CASSLGRQETQYF TRBJ2-5 TRBV19 . .
TGTGCCATCAGATCTACCGGGGCAGCATCTTACGAGCAGTACTTC CAIRSTGAASYEQYF TRBJ2-7 TRBV10-3 . .
TGTGCCAGTAGTCCTGGGACGCCCAAGGGCGAAGCTTTCTTT CASSPGTPKGEAFF TRBJ1-1 TRBV19 . .
TGCAGCGTTGTTCAACGGGGAGAGACCCAGTACTTC CSVVQRGETQYF TRBJ2-5 TRBV29-1 . .
TGTGCCAGCAGTGTGGGACTACGGGGTTCACCCCTCCACTTT CASSVGLRGSPLHF TRBJ1-6 TRBV2 once .